What follows describes a single T cell receptor beta chain. Selected positively for CCR7 and CD45RO-negative, naive CD8 cells excluded terminally differentiated effector memory CD45RA+ cells. All donors were Caucasian adults living in Nashville, Tennessee. The CDR3 extends over 17 amino acids. The germline V gene has CDR1 SGDLS and CDR2 YYNGEE. V shed 4 bases and J 4 bases; nucleotides not matched to a gene: 12. Sorted-subset replicate PCRs used 150 to 200 ng DNA, some 30,000 T cell genomes. Methods used by the authors: Junction-only sequences without quality scores came from ImmunoSEQ, so filtering differed. Method: immunoSEQ multiplex PCR; TCRdb's copy keeps in-frame clones and lacks some. V and J calls and clone size are those listed in that table; D and trimming were worked out from the DNA. The table lists about 2.1 million clones, around 93% of them singletons. This record comes from a study of shared clonotypes between healthy human individuals.

This receptor was identified in a man aged 18 to 35 in good health. Some clones in this sample may be carry-over from other donors' samples. The chain recombines TRBV9 with TRBJ1-1; 11 bases fit TRBD1. The sequenced material came from naive CD8+ T cells from PBMCs. The CDR3 spells CASSPGTGGRMGTEAFF. DNA of the CDR3: TGTGCCAGCAGCCCCGGGACAGGGGGTAGGATGGGCACTGAAGCTTTCTTT.